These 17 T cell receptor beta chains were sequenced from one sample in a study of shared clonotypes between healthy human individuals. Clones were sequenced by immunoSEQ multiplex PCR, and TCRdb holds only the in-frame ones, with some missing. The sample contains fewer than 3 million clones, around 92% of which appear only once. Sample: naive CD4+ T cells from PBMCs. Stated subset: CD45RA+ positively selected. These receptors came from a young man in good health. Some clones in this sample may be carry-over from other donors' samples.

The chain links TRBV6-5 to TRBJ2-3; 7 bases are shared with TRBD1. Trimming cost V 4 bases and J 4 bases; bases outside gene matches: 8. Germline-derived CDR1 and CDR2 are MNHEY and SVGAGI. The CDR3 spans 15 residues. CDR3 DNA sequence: TGTGCCAGCAGTTCGTTCCAGGGGGTGGCAGATACGCAGTATTTT. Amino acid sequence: CASSSFQGVADTQYF.

CDR3 region: CASIRDRVTEQFF. The CDR3 nucleotides are TGTGCCAGCATTCGGGACAGGGTCACTGAGCAGTTCTTC. The chain joins TRBV2 to TRBJ2-1; TRBD1 agrees at 9 bases. Germline V gene lookup returns CDR1 SNHLY and CDR2 FYNNEI. V gave up 7 bases and J gave up 9 bases; unmatched junction bases: 7. The CDR3 length is 13 residues.

The DNA of the CDR3 is TGCGCCAGCAGCTTGGTCCCCGGCCCAACTAATGAAAAACTGTTTTTT. Its translation: CASSLVPGPTNEKLFF. V is TRBV5-1 and J is TRBJ1-4, with D hard to call. Germline CDR1 reads SGHRS; CDR2 reads YFSETQ. V lost 0 bases to trimming and J lost 0 bases, with 9 bases between them. This CDR3 contains 16 residues.

CDR3 protein: CASSLGRTRSYEQYF. CDR3 sequence (DNA): TGTGCCAGCAGCTTGGGGCGGACCAGATCCTACGAGCAGTACTTC. This chain uses TRBV5-5 with TRBJ2-7; D gene unclear. The length of the CDR3 is 15 residues. The ends were cut back, 0 bases at V and 1 base at J, with 11 bases in the middle. Germline lookup yields CDR1 SGHKS and CDR2 YYEKEE (reference sequence).

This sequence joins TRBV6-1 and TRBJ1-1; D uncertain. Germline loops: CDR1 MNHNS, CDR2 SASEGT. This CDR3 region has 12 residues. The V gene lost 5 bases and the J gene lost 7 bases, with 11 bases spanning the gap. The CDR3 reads CASSTFDLEAFF. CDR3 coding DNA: TGTGCCAGCAGTACCTTTGATCTTGAAGCTTTCTTT.

CDR3 residues: CASSLTVTSGNTGELFF. The CDR3 nucleotides read TGTGCCAGCAGCTTAACAGTGACTAGCGGAAACACCGGGGAGCTGTTTTTT. J is TRBJ2-2 and V is TRBV7-3; TRBD2 aligns across 9 bases. The CDR3 sequence is 17 residues long. With V trimmed by 0 bases and J by 2 bases, 4 bases remained unmatched. Looked up from germline, CDR1 is SGHTA and CDR2 is FQGTGA.

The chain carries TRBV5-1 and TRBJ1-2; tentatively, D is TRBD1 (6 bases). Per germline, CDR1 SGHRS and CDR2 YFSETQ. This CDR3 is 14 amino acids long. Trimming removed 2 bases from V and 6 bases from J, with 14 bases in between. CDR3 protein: CASSFDRGRDGYTF. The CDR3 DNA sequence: TGCGCCAGCAGCTTTGACCGGGGGCGAGATGGCTACACCTTC.

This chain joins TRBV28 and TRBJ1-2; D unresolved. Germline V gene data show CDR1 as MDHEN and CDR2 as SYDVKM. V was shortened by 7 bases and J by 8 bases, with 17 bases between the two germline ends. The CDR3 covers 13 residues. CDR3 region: CASTITGQGGYTF. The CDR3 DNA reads TGTGCCAGCACCATTACGGGCCAAGGAGGCTACACCTTC.

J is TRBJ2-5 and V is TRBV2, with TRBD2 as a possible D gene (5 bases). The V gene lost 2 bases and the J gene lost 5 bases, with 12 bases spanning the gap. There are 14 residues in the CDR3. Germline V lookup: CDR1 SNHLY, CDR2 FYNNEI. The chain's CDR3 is CASSERFEGETQYF. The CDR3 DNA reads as TGTGCCAGCAGTGAACGGTTTGAGGGTGAGACCCAGTACTTC.

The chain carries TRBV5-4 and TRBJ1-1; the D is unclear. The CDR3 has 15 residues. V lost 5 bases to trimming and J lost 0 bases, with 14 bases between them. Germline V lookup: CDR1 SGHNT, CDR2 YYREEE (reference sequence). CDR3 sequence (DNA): TGTGCCAGCAGTCGCTCTAGTGGGATGAACACTGAAGCTTTCTTT. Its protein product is CASSRSSGMNTEAFF.

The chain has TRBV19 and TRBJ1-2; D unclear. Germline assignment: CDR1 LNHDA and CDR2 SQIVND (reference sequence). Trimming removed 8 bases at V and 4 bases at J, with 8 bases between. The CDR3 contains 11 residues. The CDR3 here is CASSGRYGYTF. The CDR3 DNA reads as TGTGCCAGTTCCGGACGCTATGGCTACACCTTC.

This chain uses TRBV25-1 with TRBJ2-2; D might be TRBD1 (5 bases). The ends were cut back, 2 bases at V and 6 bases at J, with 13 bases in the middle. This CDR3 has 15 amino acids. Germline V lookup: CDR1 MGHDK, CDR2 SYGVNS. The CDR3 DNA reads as TGTGCCAGCAGTGAACGACAGACCCTCCCCGGGGAGCTGTTTTTT. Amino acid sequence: CASSERQTLPGELFF.

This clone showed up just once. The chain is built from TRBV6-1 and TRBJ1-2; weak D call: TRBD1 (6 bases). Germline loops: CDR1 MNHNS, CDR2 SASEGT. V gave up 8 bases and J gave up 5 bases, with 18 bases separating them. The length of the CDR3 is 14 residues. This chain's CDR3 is CASPPGASGYGYTF. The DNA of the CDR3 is TGTGCCAGCCCTCCAGGGGCTTCGGGGTATGGCTACACCTTC.

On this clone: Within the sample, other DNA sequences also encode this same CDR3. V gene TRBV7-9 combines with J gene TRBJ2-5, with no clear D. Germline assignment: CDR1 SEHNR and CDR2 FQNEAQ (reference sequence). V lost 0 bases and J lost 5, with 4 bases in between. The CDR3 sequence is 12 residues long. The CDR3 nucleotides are TGTGCCAGCAGCTTAGCTAAGGAGACCCAGTACTTC. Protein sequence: CASSLAKETQYF.

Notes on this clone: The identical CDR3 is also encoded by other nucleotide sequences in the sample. The CDR3 loop reads CASSPSGTRTDTQYF. DNA for the CDR3: TGCGCCAGCAGCCCGTCAGGGACACGCACAGATACGCAGTATTTT. The V call is TRBV5-1, the J call TRBJ2-3; weak D call: TRBD1 (6 bases). The CDR3 contains 15 residues. The V end was cut by 4 bases, the J end by 1 base, with 13 bases between. The germline V gene encodes CDR1 SGHRS and CDR2 YFSETQ.

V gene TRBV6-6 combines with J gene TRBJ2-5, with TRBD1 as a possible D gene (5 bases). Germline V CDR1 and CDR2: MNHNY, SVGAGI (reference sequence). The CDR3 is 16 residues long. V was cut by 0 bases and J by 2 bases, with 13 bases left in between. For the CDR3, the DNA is TGTGCCAGCAGTTACTCGTTACAGGCCACGCAAGAGACCCAGTACTTC. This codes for CASSYSLQATQETQYF.

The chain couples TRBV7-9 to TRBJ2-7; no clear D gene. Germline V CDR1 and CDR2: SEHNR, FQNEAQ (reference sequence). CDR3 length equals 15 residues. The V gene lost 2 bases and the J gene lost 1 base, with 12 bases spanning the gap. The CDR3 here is CASSLSNGPSYEQYF. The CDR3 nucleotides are TGTGCCAGCAGCTTATCTAACGGGCCTTCCTACGAGCAGTACTTC.